The entry below describes one TCR beta chain. Its target is not known. This specimen belongs to a study of CD8 T cells in ankylosing spondylitis. Study conclusions and caveats: Reported data indicate significant enrichment of disease-linked clones within matched ankylosing spondylitis synovial fluid. In ankylosing spondylitis blood, a motif of roughly 8 highly homologous TCR beta variants appeared characteristic.

The CDR3 is 11 amino acids. V lost 4 bases to trimming and J lost 8 bases, with 8 bases between them. In germline, CDR1 is LNHNV, CDR2 YYDKDF (reference sequence). From the 5' RACE reads, TCRdb called clonotypes with MiXCR, one entry per CDR3 protein. The sample has around 90,000 distinct CDR3 sequences, under 30% seen once. The source material was blood, either unsorted or a sorted T cell fraction (not recorded which). The sequence derives from a male donor with ankylosing spondylitis or in good health (not recorded which). The chain uses TRBV15 and TRBJ1-1; D is perhaps TRBD1 (5 bases). This CDR3 reads CATSIGGEAFF. CDR3 in DNA: TGTGCCACCAGCATCGGGGGGGAAGCTTTCTTT. Filled out from reference TRBV15 and TRBJ1-1, the complete variable domain reads DAMVIQNPRYQVTQFGKPVTLSCSQTLNHNVMYWYQQKSSQAPKLLFHYYDKDFNNEADTPDNFQSRRPNTSFCFLDIRSPGLGDTAMYLCATSIGGEAFFGQGTRLTVV.